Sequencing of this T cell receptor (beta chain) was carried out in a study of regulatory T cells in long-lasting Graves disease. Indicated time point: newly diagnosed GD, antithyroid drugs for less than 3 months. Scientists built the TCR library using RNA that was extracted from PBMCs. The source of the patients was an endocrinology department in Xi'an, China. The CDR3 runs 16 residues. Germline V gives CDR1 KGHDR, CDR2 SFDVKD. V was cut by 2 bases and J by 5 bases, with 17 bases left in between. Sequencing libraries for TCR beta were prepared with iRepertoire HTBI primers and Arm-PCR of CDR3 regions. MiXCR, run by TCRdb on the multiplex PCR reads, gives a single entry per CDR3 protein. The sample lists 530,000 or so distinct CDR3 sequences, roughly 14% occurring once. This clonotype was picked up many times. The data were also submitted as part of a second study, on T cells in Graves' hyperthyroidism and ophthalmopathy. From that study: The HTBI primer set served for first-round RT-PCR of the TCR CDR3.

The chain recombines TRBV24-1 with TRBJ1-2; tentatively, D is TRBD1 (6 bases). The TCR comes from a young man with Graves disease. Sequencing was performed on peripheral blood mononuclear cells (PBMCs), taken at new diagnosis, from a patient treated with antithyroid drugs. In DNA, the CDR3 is TGTGCCACCAGTGATTCCTCGACAGGCCTGGGTTATGGCTACACCTTC. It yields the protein CATSDSSTGLGYGYTF.